The 16 T cell receptor beta chains given below trace back to one sample, sequenced in a study of T cell clusters in autoimmune cytopenias. About 37,500 genome equivalents of blood DNA were amplified for TRB. Multiplex touch-down PCR amplified TRB using TRB-A and TRB-B pools in one tube. From the multiplex PCR reads, TCRdb lists one entry per CDR3 protein and no DNA. The sample table includes around 7,700 distinct CDR3 sequences. Another study also made use of these data, one on T cell repertoires in aging, cancer and after chemotherapy.

Input material: peripheral blood. The receptors were sampled from a human donor in good health.

This clonotype ranks as medium-sized in terms of frequency. The chain employs TRBV13 and TRBJ2-2; the D call of TRBD2 rests on TCRdb alone, since no DNA is present to check it. CDR3 length: 16 residues. Germline-derived CDR1 and CDR2 are PRHDT and FYEKMQ (reference sequence). CDR3 sequence: CASTLSGRRNTGELFF.

Judged by frequency, this clonotype is medium-sized (0.01 to 0.1%). V and J are TRBV15 and TRBJ1-4; TCRdb's D call, TRBD1, is unchecked because there is no DNA. The CDR3 spans 16 residues. Germline V lookup: CDR1 LNHNV, CDR2 YYDKDF (reference sequence). CDR3 in amino acids: CATSKPGTGSNEKLFF.

This clonotype is deemed medium-sized by its frequency. The CDR3 sequence is CASSPRRTNTGELFF. The V call is TRBV18, the J call TRBJ2-2; TCRdb lists TRBD1, though no DNA is available to test this call. The CDR3 length is 15 residues. Germline V CDR1 and CDR2: KGHSH, LQKENI.

This clonotype shows up as medium-sized by frequency. This chain uses TRBV19 with TRBJ1-4. Germline values: CDR1 LNHDA, CDR2 SQIVND (reference sequence). The CDR3 covers 12 residues. CDR3 loop: CAAGGLYEKLFF.

V and J are TRBV27 and TRBJ1-1; TCRdb indicates TRBD1, and absent DNA this call remains unverified. From germline, CDR1 is MNHEY and CDR2 SMNVEV (reference sequence). CDR3 size: 14 residues. This CDR3 is CASSFRGVGAEAFF.

This clonotype is deemed medium-sized by its frequency. The gene calls are TRBV5-6 and TRBJ2-1; as DNA is missing, the TRBD1 call by TCRdb cannot be tested. Germline V gene data show CDR1 as SGHDT and CDR2 as YYEEEE. This CDR3 is built from 14 residues. CDR3 region: CASSLPGPYNEQFF. Variable domain in full (rest from reference TRBV5-6 and TRBJ2-1): DAGVTQSPTHLIKTRGQQVTLRCSPKSGHDTVSWYQQALGQGPQFIFQYYEEEERQRGNFPDRFSGHQFPNYSSELNVNALLLGDSALYLCASSLPGPYNEQFFGPGTRLTVL.

Measured by frequency, this clonotype is medium-sized. The genes are TRBV19 and TRBJ2-7; there is no DNA to check the TCRdb D call of TRBD1. The CDR3 has 15 residues. Germline-derived CDR1 and CDR2 are LNHDA and SQIVND (reference sequence). The CDR3 spells CASKGSGTGENEQYF.

The chain employs TRBV6-4 and TRBJ2-7; as DNA is missing, the TRBD2 call by TCRdb cannot be tested. CDR1 is MRHNA, CDR2 SNTAGT, per germline. The CDR3 is 16 residues long. The CDR3: CASSDSAGGPLDEQYF.

The genes are TRBV12-3 or TRBV12-4 and TRBJ1-4; lacking DNA, the TRBD1 call made by TCRdb goes unchecked. The CDR3 loop spans 16 amino acids. CDR3 residues: CASSLDPRERGEKLFF.

Considering frequency, this clonotype is medium-sized. The chain combines TRBV6-5 with TRBJ2-3; TCRdb's D call, TRBD2, is unchecked because there is no DNA. The CDR3 runs 17 residues. The germline V gene has CDR1 MNHEY and CDR2 SVGAGI. CDR3 sequence: CAAVGLAGGVSTDTQYF.

V is TRBV12-3 or TRBV12-4 and J is TRBJ1-4; TCRdb's D gene call, TRBD1, goes unchecked for lack of DNA. The CDR3 length is 14 residues. The chain's CDR3 is CASSPSVGGEKLFF.

This chain uses TRBV12-3 or TRBV12-4 with TRBJ2-7; TCRdb outputs TRBD2, but without DNA this stays unchecked. The CDR3 has 14 amino acids. The CDR3 is CASSLRTSGRKKYF.

Judged by frequency, this clonotype is medium-sized. The chain joins TRBV19 to TRBJ1-2. Germline V gives CDR1 LNHDA, CDR2 SQIVND (reference sequence). This CDR3 is built from 12 residues. The CDR3 loop is CASSMERYGYTF.

The genes are TRBV20-1 and TRBJ2-3; with no DNA, the TCRdb D assignment of TRBD1 cannot be verified. Germline V gives CDR1 DFQATT, CDR2 SNEGSKA (reference sequence). The length of the CDR3 is 15 residues. The CDR3 spells CSAARLTGLTDTQYF.

The chain joins TRBV12-3 or TRBV12-4 to TRBJ1-5; the D call of TRBD1 rests on TCRdb alone, since no DNA is present to check it. There are 13 residues in the CDR3. The CDR3 region is CASTPGVSQPQHF.

Its frequency marks this clonotype as medium-sized. The chain joins TRBV19 to TRBJ2-6. The length of the CDR3 is 16 residues. Germline V gene lookup returns CDR1 LNHDA and CDR2 SQIVND (reference sequence). CDR3 region: CASSIDPGSGANVLTF.